The present T cell receptor (beta chain) was sequenced within a study of cytomegalovirus exposure and HLA in healthy donors. Study-level findings and limits: A previous analysis found most TCR beta V segments productive roughly 90% or roughly 30% of the time. CMV serostatus was the only immune exposure information that was available. Most observed TCR sequences were rare, whereas some public TCRs were detected in many donors. Among TCR beta chains, those listed as cytomegalovirus-associated numbered around 160.

The V gene's germline CDR1 is GTSNPN and CDR2 SVGIG (reference sequence). This CDR3 is 13 amino acids long. Trimming pared 4 bases from V and 6 bases from J, leaving 12 bases between. Notes on this clone: Its cognate antigen is unknown.

It was with 60 Vbeta and 13 Jbeta primers that the PCR ran. Clones were read by immunoSEQ multiplex PCR, and TCRdb kept only the in-frame ones, dropping some. The table records approximately 130,000 clones, roughly 79% of them present only once. The gene calls are TRBV30 and TRBJ2-2; D possibly corresponds to TRBD2 (5 bases). This receptor was identified in a woman aged 50 to 65 in good health and CMV-seronegative. The source material was PBMCs. The CDR3 reads CAWKEVYAGELFF. The CDR3 DNA reads TGTGCCTGGAAGGAGGTTTATGCCGGGGAGCTGTTTTTT.